This TCR beta chain appears in the sequencing data of a study of T-cell memory formation after mild COVID-19. The germline V gene has CDR1 LNHNV and CDR2 YYDKDF (reference sequence). J lost 4 bases, V lost 0 bases, and 3 bases had no gene match. This CDR3 comprises 15 residues. This clonotype showed up just a few times. What it binds is unknown. TCRdb reprocessed the 5' RACE reads with MiXCR, giving one entry per CDR3 protein. The sample has around 82,000 distinct CDR3 sequences; roughly 13% are singletons. The study, taken as a whole, reports: Researchers found some responding clones in pre-infection memory, a sign that cross-reactive memory joined. The study found contracting CD4+ clones mainly in CM and EM and contracting CD8+ clones in EMRA. From day 15 to 85, contracting clones were balanced between CD4 and CD8, whereas later expanders leaned toward CD4+.

The sequenced material came from PBMCs or a T cell subset sorted from them (not recorded which). This receptor was taken from a man between 18 and 35 years old who had mild COVID-19 (a few samples of this study predate the infection). Cell type and time point are not known. This chain links TRBV15 with TRBJ2-3; 8 bases are a match to TRBD1. The chain's CDR3 is CATSRDRGLADTQYF. The CDR3 region has the DNA TGTGCCACCAGCAGAGACAGGGGGCTGGCAGATACGCAGTATTTT. Full variable domain (missing parts from reference TRBV15 and TRBJ2-3): DAMVIQNPRYQVTQFGKPVTLSCSQTLNHNVMYWYQQKSSQAPKLLFHYYDKDFNNEADTPDNFQSRRPNTSFCFLDIRSPGLGDTAMYLCATSRDRGLADTQYFGPGTRLTVL.